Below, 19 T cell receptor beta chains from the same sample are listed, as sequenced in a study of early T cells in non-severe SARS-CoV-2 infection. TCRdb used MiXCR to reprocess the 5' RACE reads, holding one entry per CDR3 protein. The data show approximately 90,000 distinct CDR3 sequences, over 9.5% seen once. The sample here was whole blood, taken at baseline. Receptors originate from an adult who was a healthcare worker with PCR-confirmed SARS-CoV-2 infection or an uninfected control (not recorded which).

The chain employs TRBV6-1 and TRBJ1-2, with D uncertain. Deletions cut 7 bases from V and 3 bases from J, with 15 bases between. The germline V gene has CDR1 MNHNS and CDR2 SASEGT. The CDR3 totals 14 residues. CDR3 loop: CASTRQSEDYGYTF. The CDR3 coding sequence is TGTGCCAGCACCCGACAATCCGAGGACTATGGCTACACCTTC.

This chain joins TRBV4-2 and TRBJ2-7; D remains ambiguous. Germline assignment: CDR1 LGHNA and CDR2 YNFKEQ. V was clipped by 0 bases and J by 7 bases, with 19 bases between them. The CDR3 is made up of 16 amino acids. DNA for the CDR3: TGTGCCAGCAGCCAAGATAGAAGCCAACCGGCTGGGGAGCAGTACTTC. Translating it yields CASSQDRSQPAGEQYF.

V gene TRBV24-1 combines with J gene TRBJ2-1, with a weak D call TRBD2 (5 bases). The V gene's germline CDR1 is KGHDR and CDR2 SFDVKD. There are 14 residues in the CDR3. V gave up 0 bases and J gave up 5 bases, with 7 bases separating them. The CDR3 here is CATSDLQLDNEQFF. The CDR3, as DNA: TGTGCCACCAGTGATTTGCAACTAGACAATGAGCAGTTCTTC.

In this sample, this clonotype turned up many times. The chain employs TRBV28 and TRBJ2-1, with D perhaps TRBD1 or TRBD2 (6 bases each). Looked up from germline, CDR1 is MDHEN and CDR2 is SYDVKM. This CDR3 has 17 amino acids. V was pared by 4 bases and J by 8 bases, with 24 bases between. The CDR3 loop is CASSSGGLDSRLYEQFF. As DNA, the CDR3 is TGTGCCAGCAGTTCCGGGGGTCTGGACAGCCGATTGTATGAGCAGTTCTTC.

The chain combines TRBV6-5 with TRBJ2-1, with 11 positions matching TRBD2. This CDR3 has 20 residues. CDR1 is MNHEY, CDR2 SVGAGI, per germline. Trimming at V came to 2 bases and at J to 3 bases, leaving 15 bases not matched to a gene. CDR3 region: CASSYRPGTSGTESYNEQFF. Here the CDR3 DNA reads TGTGCCAGCAGTTACAGACCTGGGACTAGCGGAACAGAAAGCTACAATGAGCAGTTCTTC.

The CDR3, as DNA: TGCGCCAGCAGCCAATTGGGACTAGCGGGTGGATTTGTCCACAATGAGCAGTTCTTC. As protein: CASSQLGLAGGFVHNEQFF. The V call is TRBV4-1, the J call TRBJ2-1, with 12 bases lining up with TRBD2. The CDR3 is made up of 19 amino acids. Germline CDR1 reads MGHRA; CDR2 reads YSYEKL. V lost 2 bases to trimming and J lost 5 bases; unmatched junction nucleotides: 13.

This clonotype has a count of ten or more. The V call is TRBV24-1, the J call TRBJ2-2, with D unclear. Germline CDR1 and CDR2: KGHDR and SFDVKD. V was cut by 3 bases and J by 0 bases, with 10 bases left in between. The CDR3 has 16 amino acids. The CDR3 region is CATSDPQGANTGELFF. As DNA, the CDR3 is TGTGCCACCAGTGATCCCCAAGGCGCGAACACCGGGGAGCTGTTTTTT.

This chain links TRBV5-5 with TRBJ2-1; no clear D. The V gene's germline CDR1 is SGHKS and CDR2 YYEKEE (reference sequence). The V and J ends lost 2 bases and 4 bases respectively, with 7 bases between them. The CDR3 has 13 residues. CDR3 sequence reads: CASSFWAYNEQFF. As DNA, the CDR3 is TGTGCCAGCAGCTTTTGGGCTTACAATGAGCAGTTCTTC.

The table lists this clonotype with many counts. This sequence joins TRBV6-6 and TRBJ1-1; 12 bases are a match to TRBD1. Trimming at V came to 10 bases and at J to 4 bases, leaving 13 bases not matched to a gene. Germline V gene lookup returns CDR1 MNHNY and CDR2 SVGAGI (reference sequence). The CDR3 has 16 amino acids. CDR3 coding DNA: TGTGCCACCTTAGGGGGACAGGGGGCGCGTGGCACTGAAGCTTTCTTT. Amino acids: CATLGGQGARGTEAFF.

The DNA for the CDR3 is TGTGCCATCAGTGGCGGAACGCGGGGGTGGAGCTCCTACAATGAGCAGTTCTTC. This translates into CAISGGTRGWSSYNEQFF. V gene TRBV10-3 combines with J gene TRBJ2-1, with 7 positions matching TRBD2. The ends lost 4 bases at V and 0 bases at J; junction bases unmatched: 12. This CDR3 contains 18 residues. Germline V gene data show CDR1 as ENHRY and CDR2 as SYGVKD.

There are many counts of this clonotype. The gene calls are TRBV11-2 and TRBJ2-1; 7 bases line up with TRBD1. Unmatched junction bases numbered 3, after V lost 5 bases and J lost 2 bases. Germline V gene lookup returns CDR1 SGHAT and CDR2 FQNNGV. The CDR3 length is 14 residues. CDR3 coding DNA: TGTGCCAGCAGCCCCGACAGGGCCTACAATGAGCAGTTCTTC. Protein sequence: CASSPDRAYNEQFF.

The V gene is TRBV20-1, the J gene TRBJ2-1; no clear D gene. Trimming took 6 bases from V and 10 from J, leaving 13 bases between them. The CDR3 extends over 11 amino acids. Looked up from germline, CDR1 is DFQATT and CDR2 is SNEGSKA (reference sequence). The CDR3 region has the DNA TGCAGTGCGCCCCTTAGCATCGAGCAGTTCTTC. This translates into CSAPLSIEQFF.

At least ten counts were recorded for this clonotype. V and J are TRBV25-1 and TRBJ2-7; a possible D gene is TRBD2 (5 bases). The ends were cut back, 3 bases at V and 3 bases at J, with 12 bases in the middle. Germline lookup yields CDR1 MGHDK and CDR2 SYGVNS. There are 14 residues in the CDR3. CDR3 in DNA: TGTGCCAGCAGTGAGAGGACTTATAGCTACGAGCAGTACTTC. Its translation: CASSERTYSYEQYF.

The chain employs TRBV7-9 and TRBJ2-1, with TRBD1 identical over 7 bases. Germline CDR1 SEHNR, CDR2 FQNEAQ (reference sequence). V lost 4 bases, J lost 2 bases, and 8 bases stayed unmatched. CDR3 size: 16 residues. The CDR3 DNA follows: TGTGCCAGCAGCTACTTGACAGGGATCCCCTACAATGAGCAGTTCTTC. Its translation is CASSYLTGIPYNEQFF. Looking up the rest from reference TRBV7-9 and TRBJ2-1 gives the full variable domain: DTGVSQNPRHKITKRGQNVTFRCDPISEHNRLYWYRQTLGQGPEFLTYFQNEAQLEKSRLLSDRFSAERPKGSFSTLEIQRTEQGDSAMYLCASSYLTGIPYNEQFFGPGTRLTVL.

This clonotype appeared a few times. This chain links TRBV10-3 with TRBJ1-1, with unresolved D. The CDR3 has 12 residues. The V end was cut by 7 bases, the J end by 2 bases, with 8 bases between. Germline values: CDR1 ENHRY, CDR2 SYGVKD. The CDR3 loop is CAIISTNTEAFF. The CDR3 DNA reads TGTGCCATCATTAGTACCAACACTGAAGCTTTCTTT.

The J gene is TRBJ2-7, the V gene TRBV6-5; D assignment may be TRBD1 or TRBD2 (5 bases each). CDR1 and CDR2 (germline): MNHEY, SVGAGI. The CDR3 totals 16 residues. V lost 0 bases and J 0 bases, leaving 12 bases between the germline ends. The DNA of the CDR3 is TGTGCCAGCAGTTACTCGTCGTGGGACCCCTCCTACGAGCAGTACTTC. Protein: CASSYSSWDPSYEQYF.

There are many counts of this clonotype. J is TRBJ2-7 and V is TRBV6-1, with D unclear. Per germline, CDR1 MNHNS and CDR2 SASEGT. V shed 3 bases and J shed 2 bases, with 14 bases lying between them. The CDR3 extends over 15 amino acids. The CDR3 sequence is CASSEAPYAAYEQYF. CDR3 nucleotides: TGTGCCAGCAGTGAGGCCCCATACGCGGCCTACGAGCAGTACTTC.

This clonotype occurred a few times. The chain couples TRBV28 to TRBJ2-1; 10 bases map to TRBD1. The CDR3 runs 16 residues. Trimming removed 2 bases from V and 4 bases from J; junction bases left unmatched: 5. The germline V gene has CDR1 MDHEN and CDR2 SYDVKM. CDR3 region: CASSLLQGQGYNEQFF. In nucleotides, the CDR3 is TGTGCCAGCAGTTTACTCCAGGGACAGGGGTACAATGAGCAGTTCTTC.

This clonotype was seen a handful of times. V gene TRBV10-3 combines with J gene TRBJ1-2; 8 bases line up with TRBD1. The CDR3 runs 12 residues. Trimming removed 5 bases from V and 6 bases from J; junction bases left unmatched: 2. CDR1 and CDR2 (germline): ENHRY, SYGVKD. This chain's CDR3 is CAISQGADGYTF. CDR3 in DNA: TGTGCCATCAGTCAGGGGGCAGATGGCTACACCTTC.